Listed below are T cell receptor beta chains from one sample, sequenced in a study of blood T cell repertoires in COVID-19. Sequenced by immunoSEQ multiplex PCR; TCRdb stores in-frame clones only, minus some. The sample yields about 11,000 clones, roughly 86% seen once. Sequencing used peripheral blood. The origin of the receptors is a man aged 45-65 years with active COVID-19. Both conserved end residues are part of each CDR3. A D gene is named only where the DNA matches it firmly. Only part of the rows carry a size: once, few, many, or a class if the clone is expanded.

size: .; V: TRBV3-1/TRBV3-2; length: 17; D: TRBD2; J: TRBJ2-1; CDR3: CASSQDGGGSGLDEQFF; DNA: TGTGCCAGCAGCCAAGACGGGGGGGGTAGCGGGCTGGATGAGCAGTTCTTC
size: .; V: TRBV3-1/TRBV3-2; length: 18; D: TRBD2; J: TRBJ2-1; CDR3: CASSHGLAGGTSYNEQFF; DNA: TGTGCCAGCAGCCACGGACTAGCGGGAGGGACTTCCTACAATGAGCAGTTCTTC
size: .; V: TRBV27; length: 14; D: TRBD1; J: TRBJ2-7; CDR3: CASSPGTGYYEQYF; DNA: TGTGCCAGCAGTCCAGGGACAGGTTACTACGAGCAGTACTTC
size: .; V: TRBV7-8; length: 13; D: .; J: TRBJ2-2; CDR3: CASSFSAVGELFF; DNA: TGTGCCAGCAGCTTCTCGGCGGTCGGGGAGCTGTTTTTT
size: .; V: TRBV11-2; length: 15; D: TRBD2; J: TRBJ2-7; CDR3: CASSPRTSGAYEQYF; DNA: TGTGCCAGCAGCCCCAGGACTAGCGGAGCCTACGAGCAGTACTTC
size: .; V: TRBV18; length: 13; D: TRBD1; J: TRBJ2-7; CDR3: CASSPGQGAEQYF; DNA: TGTGCCAGCTCACCAGGACAGGGGGCCGAGCAGTACTTC
size: .; V: TRBV2; length: 12; D: .; J: TRBJ1-2; CDR3: CASRSGMGGYTF; DNA: TGTGCCAGCAGGAGCGGGATGGGTGGCTACACCTTC
size: .; V: TRBV27; length: 14; D: .; J: TRBJ2-3; CDR3: CASSLSLASDTQYF; DNA: TGTGCCAGCAGTTTGAGTCTAGCATCAGATACGCAGTATTTT
size: .; V: TRBV24-1; length: 18; D: .; J: TRBJ2-3; CDR3: CATSVAPGSSASTDTQYF; DNA: TGTGCCACCAGTGTTGCCCCTGGTTCTAGCGCGAGCACAGATACGCAGTATTTT
size: .; V: TRBV6-7; length: 15; D: .; J: TRBJ2-7; CDR3: CASSYWGTGAICEFF; DNA: .
size: .; V: TRBV4-2; length: 17; D: TRBD2; J: TRBJ2-1; CDR3: CASSQLGLAEAYNEQFF; DNA: TGTGCCAGCAGCCAACTCGGACTAGCGGAAGCCTACAATGAGCAGTTCTTC
size: .; V: TRBV4-1; length: 16; D: TRBD2; J: TRBJ2-3; CDR3: CASSQAPLAGADTQYF; DNA: TGCGCCAGCAGCCAGGCGCCCCTAGCGGGAGCTGATACGCAGTATTTT
size: .; V: TRBV13; length: 16; D: TRBD2; J: TRBJ2-3; CDR3: CASSFAGTSGTDTQYF; DNA: TGTGCCAGCAGCTTTGCCGGGACTAGCGGCACAGATACGCAGTATTTT
size: once; V: TRBV6-6; length: 13; D: .; J: TRBJ1-2; CDR3: CASKTPQEGGYTF; DNA: TGTGCCAGCAAGACGCCGCAGGAAGGTGGCTACACCTTC
size: .; V: TRBV5-6; length: 16; D: TRBD2; J: TRBJ2-3; CDR3: CASSTGLAGETDTQYF; DNA: TGTGCCAGCAGCACGGGACTAGCGGGAGAAACAGATACGCAGTATTTT
size: once; V: TRBV10-3; length: 17; D: TRBD2; J: TRBJ2-1; CDR3: CAISDLQLAGMGDEQFF; DNA: TGTGCCATCAGTGACCTTCAGTTAGCGGGAATGGGGGATGAGCAGTTCTTC
size: .; V: TRBV30; length: 15; D: TRBD2; J: TRBJ2-3; CDR3: CAWITQRGGTDTQYF; DNA: TGTGCCTGGATTACCCAGCGGGGAGGAACAGATACGCAGTATTTT
size: .; V: TRBV28; length: 16; D: .; J: TRBJ2-4; CDR3: CASSLLPGGPKNIQYF; DNA: TGTGCCAGCAGCCTTCTTCCCGGAGGTCCCAAAAACATTCAGTACTTC
size: .; V: TRBV21-1; length: 15; D: .; J: TRBJ2-7; CDR3: CASTRPAGGPYEQYF; DNA: TGTGCCAGCACCCGTCCGGCGGGAGGGCCCTACGAGCAGTACTTC
size: .; V: TRBV10-3; length: 15; D: .; J: TRBJ1-1; CDR3: CAISESTVMNTEAFF; DNA: TGTGCCATCAGTGAGTCGACAGTCATGAACACTGAAGCTTTCTTT
size: medium-sized; V: TRBV5-6; length: 12; D: .; J: TRBJ2-7; CDR3: CASSLGTGEQYF; DNA: TGTGCCAGCAGCTTGGGTACGGGGGAGCAGTACTTC
size: .; V: TRBV3-1/TRBV3-2; length: 17; D: TRBD2; J: TRBJ2-3; CDR3: CASSQDYGGRFADTQYF; DNA: TGTGCCAGCAGCCAAGATTACGGCGGGAGGTTTGCAGATACGCAGTATTTT
size: .; V: TRBV27; length: 13; D: .; J: TRBJ2-1; CDR3: CASSHTAAGEQFF; DNA: TGTGCCAGCAGCCACACCGCAGCGGGTGAGCAGTTCTTC
size: .; V: TRBV15; length: 16; D: TRBD2; J: TRBJ2-7; CDR3: CATSYERTSSHYEQYF; DNA: TGTGCCACCAGCTATGAAAGGACTAGCAGCCACTACGAGCAGTACTTC
size: once; V: TRBV5-4; length: 18; D: TRBD2; J: TRBJ2-6; CDR3: CASSFPGGGSSGANVLTF; DNA: TGTGCCAGCAGCTTCCCCGGGGGAGGGAGTTCTGGGGCCAACGTCCTGACTTTC
size: few; V: TRBV4-1; length: 12; D: .; J: TRBJ1-5; CDR3: CASSQGGEPQHF; DNA: TGCGCCAGCAGCCAAGGGGGGGAGCCCCAGCATTTT
size: once; V: TRBV7-6; length: 17; D: .; J: TRBJ1-2; CDR3: CASSLALGSGSSHGYTF; DNA: TGTGCCAGCAGCTTAGCCTTAGGAAGCGGCAGTAGTCATGGCTACACCTTC
size: .; V: TRBV28; length: 13; D: .; J: TRBJ2-7; CDR3: CASSSGHSYEQYF; DNA: TGTGCCAGCAGTTCGGGACACAGCTACGAGCAGTACTTC
size: .; V: TRBV5-8; length: 14; D: .; J: TRBJ2-7; CDR3: CASSFGTLNYEQYF; DNA: TGTGCCAGCAGCTTCGGGACACTTAACTACGAGCAGTACTTC
size: .; V: TRBV3-1/TRBV3-2; length: 17; D: TRBD2; J: TRBJ2-5; CDR3: CASSQGLAGSGAETQYF; DNA: TGTGCCAGCAGCCAGGGTTTAGCGGGGTCGGGAGCGGAGACCCAGTACTTC
size: .; V: TRBV5-6; length: 13; D: .; J: TRBJ2-7; CDR3: CASSDTRSYEQYF; DNA: TGTGCCAGCAGCGATACAAGATCCTACGAGCAGTACTTC
size: .; V: TRBV7-8; length: 13; D: TRBD2; J: TRBJ2-2; CDR3: CASSSSGGRGAVF; DNA: TGTGCCAGCAGCTCCTCGGGAGGCCGGGGAGCTGTTTTT
size: once; V: TRBV6-5; length: 15; D: .; J: TRBJ1-1; CDR3: CASSYSIGANTEAFF; DNA: TGTGCCAGCAGTTACTCGATAGGAGCCAACACTGAAGCTTTCTTT
size: .; V: TRBV15; length: 12; D: .; J: TRBJ2-3; CDR3: CATSPGADTQYF; DNA: TGTGCCACCAGCCCTGGTGCGGATACGCAGTATTTT
size: .; V: TRBV3-1/TRBV3-2; length: 17; D: .; J: TRBJ2-2; CDR3: CASSQGRGEGNTGELFF; DNA: TGTGCCAGCAGCCAAGGGCGGGGTGAAGGGAACACCGGGGAGCTGTTTTTT
size: .; V: TRBV28; length: 15; D: .; J: TRBJ1-1; CDR3: CASSLNRDTNTEAFF; DNA: TGTGCCAGCAGCCTAAACCGGGACACGAACACTGAAGCTTTCTTT
size: once; V: TRBV9; length: 17; D: TRBD2; J: TRBJ2-1; CDR3: CASSDLTSGSSYNEQFF; DNA: TGTGCCAGCAGCGACTTGACTAGCGGGAGCTCCTACAATGAGCAGTTCTTC
size: .; V: TRBV4-1; length: 16; D: TRBD1; J: TRBJ2-2; CDR3: CASSQEWTGGVGELFF; DNA: TGCGCCAGCAGCCAAGAGTGGACAGGGGGGGTCGGGGAGCTGTTTTTT
size: .; V: TRBV6-5; length: 15; D: TRBD2; J: TRBJ2-1; CDR3: CASVGLAGGPNEQFF; DNA: TGTGCCAGCGTCGGACTAGCGGGAGGGCCAAATGAGCAGTTCTTC
size: .; V: TRBV4-2; length: 17; D: .; J: TRBJ1-3; CDR3: CASSQEEGASSGNTIYF; DNA: TGTGCCAGCAGCCAAGAGGAAGGGGCCTCCTCTGGAAACACCATATATTTT
size: .; V: TRBV7-8; length: 15; D: TRBD1; J: TRBJ1-5; CDR3: CASSHDRVGNQPQHF; DNA: TGTGCCAGCAGTCACGACAGGGTTGGCAATCAGCCCCAGCATTTT
size: .; V: TRBV27; length: 15; D: .; J: TRBJ2-2; CDR3: CASSPIGQPTGELFF; DNA: TGTGCCAGCAGCCCCATCGGACAGCCCACCGGGGAGCTGTTTTTT
size: .; V: TRBV19; length: 15; D: .; J: TRBJ2-1; CDR3: CASSVDRAGLNEQFF; DNA: TGTGCCAGTAGTGTCGACAGGGCGGGGTTGAATGAGCAGTTCTTC
size: .; V: TRBV5-6; length: 14; D: .; J: TRBJ2-1; CDR3: CASSLTWGENEQFF; DNA: TGTGCCAGCAGCCTCACTTGGGGGGAGAATGAGCAGTTCTTC
size: .; V: TRBV9; length: 13; D: TRBD1; J: TRBJ1-1; CDR3: CASSGDRVTEAFF; DNA: TGTGCCAGCAGCGGGGACAGGGTTACTGAAGCTTTCTTT
size: .; V: TRBV7-9; length: 14; D: TRBD1; J: TRBJ2-7; CDR3: CASSLVTGTGEQYF; DNA: TGTGCCAGCAGCTTAGTTACCGGGACAGGGGAGCAGTACTTC
size: .; V: TRBV29-1; length: 15; D: TRBD2; J: TRBJ2-3; CDR3: CSVEGTSLNADTQYF; DNA: TGCAGCGTTGAAGGGACTAGCTTAAACGCAGATACGCAGTATTTT
size: .; V: TRBV3-1/TRBV3-2; length: 18; D: .; J: TRBJ2-6; CDR3: CASSQDPLLLSGANVLTF; DNA: TGTGCCAGCAGCCAAGATCCCCTCCTATTGTCTGGGGCCAACGTCCTGACTTTC
size: .; V: TRBV19; length: 16; D: .; J: TRBJ2-2; CDR3: CASSHRGRGPDGELFF; DNA: TGTGCCAGTAGTCATCGTGGCCGGGGTCCTGACGGGGAGCTGTTTTTT
size: .; V: TRBV2; length: 17; D: TRBD1; J: TRBJ2-2; CDR3: CASTHPGVGQGTGELFF; DNA: TGTGCCAGCACCCACCCGGGGGTTGGACAGGGGACCGGGGAGCTGTTTTTT
size: .; V: TRBV2; length: 18; D: TRBD1; J: TRBJ2-7; CDR3: CASSDGAGGGGIPREQYF; DNA: TGTGCCAGCAGTGATGGGGCAGGGGGCGGTGGGATCCCTCGGGAGCAGTACTTC
size: once; V: TRBV7-9; length: 14; D: .; J: TRBJ2-3; CDR3: CASSDPGGADTQYF; DNA: TGTGCCAGCAGTGACCCGGGGGGCGCAGATACGCAGTATTTT
size: few; V: TRBV4-1; length: 15; D: TRBD1; J: TRBJ1-5; CDR3: CASSTDRGFGQPQHF; DNA: TGCGCCAGCAGCACGGACAGGGGATTCGGTCAGCCCCAGCATTTT
size: once; V: TRBV4-1; length: 12; D: .; J: TRBJ2-1; CDR3: CASSQAGNEQFF; DNA: TGCGCCAGCAGCCAAGCAGGCAATGAGCAGTTCTTC